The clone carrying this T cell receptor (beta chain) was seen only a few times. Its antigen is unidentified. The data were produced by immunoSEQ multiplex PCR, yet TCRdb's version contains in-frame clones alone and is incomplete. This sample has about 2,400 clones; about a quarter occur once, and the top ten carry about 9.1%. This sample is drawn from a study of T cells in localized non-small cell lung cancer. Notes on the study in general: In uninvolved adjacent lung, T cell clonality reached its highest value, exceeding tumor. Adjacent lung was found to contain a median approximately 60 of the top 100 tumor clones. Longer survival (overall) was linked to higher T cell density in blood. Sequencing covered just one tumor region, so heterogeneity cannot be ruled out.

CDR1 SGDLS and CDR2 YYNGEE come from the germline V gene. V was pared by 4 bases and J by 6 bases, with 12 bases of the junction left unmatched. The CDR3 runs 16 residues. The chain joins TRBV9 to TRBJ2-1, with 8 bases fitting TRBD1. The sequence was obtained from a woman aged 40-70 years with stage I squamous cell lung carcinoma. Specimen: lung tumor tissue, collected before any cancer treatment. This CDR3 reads CASSPTLLDRGNEQFF. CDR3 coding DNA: TGTGCCAGCAGCCCCACCCTCTTAGACAGGGGCAATGAGCAGTTCTTC.